These T cell receptor beta chains were read from a single sample in a study of T cell responses to AZD1222 COVID-19 vaccine. This table comes from immunoSEQ multiplex PCR, and its TCRdb copy is limited to in-frame clones, with some not included. The sample yields 110,000 or so clones, roughly 82% seen once. Sequencing used peripheral blood, obtained on day 0 of AZD1222 vaccination. Receptors were obtained from an adult in good health. CDR3s include the opening cysteine and the closing phenylalanine or tryptophan. D genes are given only for firm matches. Clone size is shown for a subset of rows, as once, few, many or a class of expanded clone.

j_call v_call clone_size d_call cdr3_nt cdr3_aa
TRBJ2-2 TRBV7-2 . TRBD2 TGTGCCAGCAGCCAAGCGGGACTGAACACCGGGGAGCTGTTTTTT CASSQAGLNTGELFF
TRBJ2-1 TRBV6-1 once TRBD2 TGTGCCAGCAGTGAAGAGAGCGGGGGCTCTTACAATGAGCAGTTCTTC CASSEESGGSYNEQFF
TRBJ1-6 TRBV28 . . TGTGCCAGCAGTTTGGGCAATTCCAATTCACCCCTCCACTTT CASSLGNSNSPLHF
TRBJ2-7 TRBV6-5 . . TGTGCCACCTTGTCGGTCTCCTACGAGCAGTACTTC CATLSVSYEQYF
TRBJ2-5 TRBV6-1 . TRBD2 TGTGCCAGCAGTGAACGATACGGGACTAGCGGGGGAACACAAGAGAACCAGTACTTC CASSERYGTSGGTQENQYF
TRBJ1-5 TRBV19 . . TGTGCCAGTAGGGAGGTTAGCAATCAGCCCCAGCATTTT CASREVSNQPQHF
TRBJ1-1 TRBV3-1/TRBV3-2 . . TGTGCCAGCAGCCAAGATAGGGGGATGGGCACTGAAGCTTTCTTT CASSQDRGMGTEAFF
TRBJ1-4 TRBV5-1 . . TGCGCCAGCCGGCCGAGCGGAAAGGCTAATGAAAAACTGTTTTTT CASRPSGKANEKLFF
TRBJ1-1 TRBV5-3 . TRBD1 TGTGCCAGAAGCTTGGCGCAGGGACAGAGCGCTGAAGCTTTCTTT CARSLAQGQSAEAFF
TRBJ2-3 TRBV6-2/TRBV6-3 . TRBD2 TGTGCCAGCAGTTACACTAGCGGGGGGGCAGATACGCAGTATTTT CASSYTSGGADTQYF
TRBJ1-2 TRBV19 . . TGTGCCAGTAGTATGATGGAGAACTATGGCTACACCTTC CASSMMENYGYTF
TRBJ2-5 TRBV19 . . TGTGCCAGTAGTATAGACCGAGGGGTGGACCAGTACTTC CASSIDRGVDQYF
TRBJ2-2 TRBV11-2 . TRBD2 TGTGCCAGCAGCTTGGGACTAGCGGGGCGAGCCGGGGAGCTGTTTTTT CASSLGLAGRAGELFF
TRBJ1-1 TRBV20-1 . . TGCAGTGCTAGAGACCATCGGGAAGCTTTCTTT CSARDHREAFF
TRBJ1-2 TRBV4-3 . . TGCGCCAGCAGCCAAGATAGCTATGGCTACACCTTC CASSQDSYGYTF
TRBJ2-3 TRBV3-1/TRBV3-2 . . TGTGCCAGCAGCCAAGACAAGAACGCCGATACGCAGTATTTT CASSQDKNADTQYF